The clone carrying this T cell receptor beta chain was detected ten times or more. During its preparation, the TCRbeta library received unique molecular identifiers. TCRdb analysed the PCR reads with MiXCR anew, one entry per CDR3 protein. Of 200,000 to 250,000 distinct CDR3 sequences listed, roughly a tenth were seen once; the top ten hold over 25%. The CDR3 runs to 17 residues. Germline CDR1 and CDR2: SGHRS and YFSETQ. V trimming: 1 base; J trimming: 4 bases; junction bases outside the gene matches: 6. The record originates from a study of T-cell reconstitution after alpha-beta-depleted transplantation in children.

The sample consisted of PBMCs, taken before TCRalphabeta/CD19-depleted stem cell transplant. This TCR was sampled from a child younger than two with acute myeloid leukemia, due to receive a stem cell transplant. The V gene is TRBV5-1, the J gene TRBJ2-5, with TRBD2 identical over 14 bases. CDR3 residues: CASSLRLAGGVLETQYF. CDR3 coding DNA: TGCGCCAGCAGCTTGCGACTAGCGGGAGGGGTGTTAGAGACCCAGTACTTC.